Listed here is a single T cell receptor beta chain. This CDR3 is 13 amino acids long. The germline V gene encodes CDR1 GTSNPN and CDR2 SVGIG (reference sequence). V was cut by 2 bases and J by 8 bases, with 10 bases left in between. This specimen belongs to a study of blood T cell repertoires in COVID-19. Study information: Acute and convalescent COVID-19 specimens originated in the United States, Italy and Spain.

TCRdb keeps only in-frame clones here, not all; method: immunoSEQ multiplex PCR. The sample lists 90,000 to 120,000 clones; around 92% were seen once. Source material: peripheral blood. The rearrangement links TRBV30 to TRBJ1-6; D remains unclear. The TCR originated in a man aged 40-50 years with active or convalescent COVID-19. CDR3 protein: CAWSSGSHSPLHF. The CDR3 nucleotides are TGTGCCTGGAGTTCGGGGTCACATTCACCCCTCCACTTT.